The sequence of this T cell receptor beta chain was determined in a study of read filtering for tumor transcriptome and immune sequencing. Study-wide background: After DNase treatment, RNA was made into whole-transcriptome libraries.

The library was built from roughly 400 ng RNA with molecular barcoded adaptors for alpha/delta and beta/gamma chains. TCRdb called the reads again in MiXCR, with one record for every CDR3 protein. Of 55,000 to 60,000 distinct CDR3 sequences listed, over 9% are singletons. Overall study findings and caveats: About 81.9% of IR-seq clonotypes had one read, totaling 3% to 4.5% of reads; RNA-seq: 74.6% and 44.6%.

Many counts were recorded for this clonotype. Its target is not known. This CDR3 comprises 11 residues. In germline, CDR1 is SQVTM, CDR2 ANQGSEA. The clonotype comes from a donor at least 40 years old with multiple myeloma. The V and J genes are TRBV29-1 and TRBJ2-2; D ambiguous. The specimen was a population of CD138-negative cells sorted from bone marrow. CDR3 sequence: CSAKYTGELFF. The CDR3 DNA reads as TGCAGTGCGAAGTACACCGGGGAGCTGTTTTTT.